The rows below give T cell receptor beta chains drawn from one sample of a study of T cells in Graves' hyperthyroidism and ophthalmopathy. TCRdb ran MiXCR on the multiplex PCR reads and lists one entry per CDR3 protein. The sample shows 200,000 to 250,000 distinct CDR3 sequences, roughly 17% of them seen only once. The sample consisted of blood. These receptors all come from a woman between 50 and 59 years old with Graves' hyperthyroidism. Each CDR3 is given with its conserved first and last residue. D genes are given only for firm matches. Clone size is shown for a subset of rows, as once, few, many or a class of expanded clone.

CDR3nt: TGTGCCAGCAGCCCCCGGGGGGATAGCAATCAGCCCCAGCATTTT
CDR3aa: CASSPRGDSNQPQHF
v_gene: TRBV7-9
j_gene: TRBJ1-5
d_gene: -
abundance: few

CDR3nt: TGTGCCACCAGTGCACCGGGACCCTCGACCTGCAATGAGCAGTTCTTC
CDR3aa: CATSAPGPSTCNEQFF
v_gene: TRBV24-1
j_gene: TRBJ2-1
d_gene: -
abundance: few

CDR3nt: TGCAGTGCTAGAGATTTGGGTTGGGAAGAGACCCAGTACTTC
CDR3aa: CSARDLGWEETQYF
v_gene: TRBV20-1
j_gene: TRBJ2-5
d_gene: -
abundance: many

CDR3nt: TGTGCCAGCAGTCCGGGACTAGCGGGAGTTGAGCAGTTCTTC
CDR3aa: CASSPGLAGVEQFF
v_gene: TRBV27
j_gene: TRBJ2-1
d_gene: TRBD2
abundance: many

CDR3nt: TGCAGTGTTATTAGCGGCTACAATGAGCAGTTCTTC
CDR3aa: CSVISGYNEQFF
v_gene: TRBV20-1
j_gene: TRBJ2-1
d_gene: -
abundance: many

CDR3nt: TGTGCCAGCAGCCTGACAGGGGGCGCAGATACGCAGTATTTT
CDR3aa: CASSLTGGADTQYF
v_gene: TRBV28
j_gene: TRBJ2-3
d_gene: TRBD1
abundance: many

CDR3nt: TGTGCTAGTGGTTCATCAGGAATTACCTACAATGAGCAGTTCTTC
CDR3aa: CASGSSGITYNEQFF
v_gene: TRBV12-5
j_gene: TRBJ2-1
d_gene: -
abundance: many

CDR3nt: TGTGCCAGCAGCCAGCTGGGGACTGAAGCTTTCTTT
CDR3aa: CASSQLGTEAFF
v_gene: TRBV12-3/TRBV12-4
j_gene: TRBJ1-1
d_gene: -
abundance: many

CDR3nt: TGTGCCAGTAGGACTAGCGGGACGAACGAGCAGTACTTC
CDR3aa: CASRTSGTNEQYF
v_gene: TRBV19
j_gene: TRBJ2-7
d_gene: TRBD2
abundance: many

CDR3nt: TGCGCCAGCAGCTTTATTTCCGCGAACACCGGGGAGCTGTTTTTT
CDR3aa: CASSFISANTGELFF
v_gene: TRBV5-1
j_gene: TRBJ2-2
d_gene: -
abundance: -

CDR3nt: TGTGCCAGCAGTCGGACACTTGCAACTAATGAAAAACTGTTTTTT
CDR3aa: CASSRTLATNEKLFF
v_gene: TRBV25-1
j_gene: TRBJ1-4
d_gene: -
abundance: -

CDR3nt: TGTGCCAGCAGCCAAAAACGGGACAGGGTCTCTGAAGCTTTCTTT
CDR3aa: CASSQKRDRVSEAFF
v_gene: TRBV7-9
j_gene: TRBJ1-1
d_gene: TRBD1
abundance: -

CDR3nt: TGCAGTGCTGAGAAGGTGGGTGCCACAGATACGCAGTATTTT
CDR3aa: CSAEKVGATDTQYF
v_gene: TRBV20-1
j_gene: TRBJ2-3
d_gene: -
abundance: -

CDR3nt: TGTGCCTGGAGTGTAAGGGGGTTTGGCAATCAGCCCCAGCATTTT
CDR3aa: CAWSVRGFGNQPQHF
v_gene: TRBV30
j_gene: TRBJ1-5
d_gene: -
abundance: -

CDR3nt: TGTGCCAGCAGCTTAAGCGGGAGGGCCGTAGATGAGCAGTTCTTC
CDR3aa: CASSLSGRAVDEQFF
v_gene: TRBV11-2
j_gene: TRBJ2-1
d_gene: TRBD2
abundance: -

CDR3nt: TGTGCCAGCAGCACCGGGCCAAACAATGAGCAGTTCTTC
CDR3aa: CASSTGPNNEQFF
v_gene: TRBV7-2
j_gene: TRBJ2-1
d_gene: -
abundance: -

CDR3nt: TGTGCCAGCAGACAAAACGACAACTACGAGCAGTACTTC
CDR3aa: CASRQNDNYEQYF
v_gene: TRBV12-3/TRBV12-4
j_gene: TRBJ2-7
d_gene: -
abundance: many

CDR3nt: TGTGCCAGCACGGTGGAGTTTGGGGGACGAGGGGCTTTCTTT
CDR3aa: CASTVEFGGRGAFF
v_gene: TRBV6-1
j_gene: TRBJ1-1
d_gene: -
abundance: many

CDR3nt: TGCAGTGCTAGGACAGGGAGGAGAGGCTACACCTTC
CDR3aa: CSARTGRRGYTF
v_gene: TRBV20-1
j_gene: TRBJ1-2
d_gene: TRBD1
abundance: many

CDR3nt: TGTGCCAGCAGCCTGGACATGACCGGCTACGAGCAGTACTTC
CDR3aa: CASSLDMTGYEQYF
v_gene: TRBV7-9
j_gene: TRBJ2-7
d_gene: -
abundance: many

CDR3nt: TGTGCCTGGAGTAGGAGCTCTGGGGCCAACGTCCTGACTTTC
CDR3aa: CAWSRSSGANVLTF
v_gene: TRBV30
j_gene: TRBJ2-6
d_gene: -
abundance: many

CDR3nt: TGTGCCAGCTCACCACAGGGACAGGTCGGGGACACTGAAGCTTTCTTT
CDR3aa: CASSPQGQVGDTEAFF
v_gene: TRBV18
j_gene: TRBJ1-1
d_gene: TRBD1
abundance: many

CDR3nt: TGTGCCAGCAGCGTCAAGGGGGAGACTGGAAACACCATATATTTT
CDR3aa: CASSVKGETGNTIYF
v_gene: TRBV9
j_gene: TRBJ1-3
d_gene: -
abundance: -

CDR3nt: TGTGCCAGCAGCTTATCTATCGGGACAGACTATGGCTACACCTTC
CDR3aa: CASSLSIGTDYGYTF
v_gene: TRBV11-2
j_gene: TRBJ1-2
d_gene: TRBD1
abundance: -

CDR3nt: TGTGCCAGCAGTCCACCGACAGGGCGCTACAGGGAAACTGAAGCTTTCTTT
CDR3aa: CASSPPTGRYRETEAFF
v_gene: TRBV6-1
j_gene: TRBJ1-1
d_gene: TRBD1
abundance: many

CDR3nt: TGTGCCAGCAGCTTGTTAGCGGGAGGGACAGCTGAGCAGTTCTTC
CDR3aa: CASSLLAGGTAEQFF
v_gene: TRBV7-6
j_gene: TRBJ2-1
d_gene: TRBD2
abundance: few

CDR3nt: TGCAGTGCAAGCCCCATGAGCACAGATACGCAGTATTTT
CDR3aa: CSASPMSTDTQYF
v_gene: TRBV20-1
j_gene: TRBJ2-3
d_gene: -
abundance: -

CDR3nt: TGTGCCAGCATTCCTTACGGGGAGATGAACACTGAAGCTTTCTTT
CDR3aa: CASIPYGEMNTEAFF
v_gene: TRBV6-1
j_gene: TRBJ1-1
d_gene: -
abundance: many

CDR3nt: TGTGCCAGCAAAGGGTCAACTAATGAAAAACTGTTTTTT
CDR3aa: CASKGSTNEKLFF
v_gene: TRBV6-1
j_gene: TRBJ1-4
d_gene: -
abundance: many

CDR3nt: TGCAGTGCTAGGGACACGTATAATGAAAAACTGTTTTTT
CDR3aa: CSARDTYNEKLFF
v_gene: TRBV20-1
j_gene: TRBJ1-4
d_gene: -
abundance: many

CDR3nt: TGTGCCAGCTCACCCAAAACAGACTATGGCTACACCTTC
CDR3aa: CASSPKTDYGYTF
v_gene: TRBV18
j_gene: TRBJ1-2
d_gene: -
abundance: many

CDR3nt: TGCGCCAGCAGCCCAGGGACAGCAACTAATGAAAAACTGTTTTTT
CDR3aa: CASSPGTATNEKLFF
v_gene: TRBV5-1
j_gene: TRBJ1-4
d_gene: TRBD1
abundance: -

CDR3nt: TGTGCCAGCAGCTTAGGGACAGGGAGCACTGAAGCTTTCTTT
CDR3aa: CASSLGTGSTEAFF
v_gene: TRBV7-8
j_gene: TRBJ1-1
d_gene: TRBD1
abundance: -

CDR3nt: TGCAGTGCTAGAGCGACAGGGGCGTACAATCAGCCCCAGCATTTT
CDR3aa: CSARATGAYNQPQHF
v_gene: TRBV20-1
j_gene: TRBJ1-5
d_gene: TRBD1
abundance: few

CDR3nt: TGCGCCAGTAGCTTGATGGGGAGAAATGAGCAGTTCTTC
CDR3aa: CASSLMGRNEQFF
v_gene: TRBV5-1
j_gene: TRBJ2-1
d_gene: -
abundance: -

CDR3nt: TGTGCCAGCAGATTCGGACAGGGGAATGAAAAACTGTTTTTT
CDR3aa: CASRFGQGNEKLFF
v_gene: TRBV12-3/TRBV12-4
j_gene: TRBJ1-4
d_gene: TRBD1
abundance: many

CDR3nt: TGTGCCAGCAGCTTACCTTTGGACAGAACCCCAGGGGAGCAGTACTTC
CDR3aa: CASSLPLDRTPGEQYF
v_gene: TRBV11-2
j_gene: TRBJ2-7
d_gene: -
abundance: many

CDR3nt: TGTGCCAGCAGCTTCTTTAGCTATAACAATGAGCAGTTCTTC
CDR3aa: CASSFFSYNNEQFF
v_gene: TRBV7-2
j_gene: TRBJ2-1
d_gene: -
abundance: many

CDR3nt: TGTGCCAGCAGTCTCCAGAGCTACGAGCAGTACTTC
CDR3aa: CASSLQSYEQYF
v_gene: TRBV28
j_gene: TRBJ2-7
d_gene: -
abundance: many

CDR3nt: TGTGCCAGCAGCTTAGCGACCCAGACGGGGGCCAACGTCCTGACTTTC
CDR3aa: CASSLATQTGANVLTF
v_gene: TRBV7-9
j_gene: TRBJ2-6
d_gene: -
abundance: many

CDR3nt: TGTGCCAGCTCACCTACGAACGCTGGTGAGACCCAGTACTTC
CDR3aa: CASSPTNAGETQYF
v_gene: TRBV18
j_gene: TRBJ2-5
d_gene: -
abundance: many

CDR3nt: TGTGCCAGCAGTACACCGGGACTAGCGCGGTACGAGCAGTACTTC
CDR3aa: CASSTPGLARYEQYF
v_gene: TRBV6-2/TRBV6-3
j_gene: TRBJ2-7
d_gene: TRBD2
abundance: -

CDR3nt: TGTGCCAGCAGCCCGGAACAGGGGAGGGGCACTGAAGCTTTCTTT
CDR3aa: CASSPEQGRGTEAFF
v_gene: TRBV5-8
j_gene: TRBJ1-1
d_gene: TRBD1
abundance: few

CDR3nt: TGTGCCAGCTCACCCGGGACATCGAGGGACTATGGCTACACCTTC
CDR3aa: CASSPGTSRDYGYTF
v_gene: TRBV18
j_gene: TRBJ1-2
d_gene: -
abundance: many

CDR3nt: TGTGCCAGCAGCTTGGGCCATGTGGACACTGAAGCTTTCTTT
CDR3aa: CASSLGHVDTEAFF
v_gene: TRBV5-5
j_gene: TRBJ1-1
d_gene: -
abundance: many